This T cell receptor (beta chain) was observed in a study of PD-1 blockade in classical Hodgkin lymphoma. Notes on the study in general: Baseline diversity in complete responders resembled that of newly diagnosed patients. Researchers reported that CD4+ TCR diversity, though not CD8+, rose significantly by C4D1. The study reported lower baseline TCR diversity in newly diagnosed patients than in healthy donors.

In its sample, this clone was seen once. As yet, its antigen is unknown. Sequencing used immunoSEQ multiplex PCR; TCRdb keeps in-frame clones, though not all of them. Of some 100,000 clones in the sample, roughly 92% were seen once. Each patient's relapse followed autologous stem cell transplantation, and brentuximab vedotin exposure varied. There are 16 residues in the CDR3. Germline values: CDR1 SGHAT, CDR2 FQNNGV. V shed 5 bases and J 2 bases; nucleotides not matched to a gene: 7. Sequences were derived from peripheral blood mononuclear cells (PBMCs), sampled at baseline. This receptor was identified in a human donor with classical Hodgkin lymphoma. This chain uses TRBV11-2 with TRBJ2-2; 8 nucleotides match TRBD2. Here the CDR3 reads CASSKSIAGNTGELFF. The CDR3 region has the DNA TGTGCCAGCAGCAAGTCCATAGCGGGAAACACCGGGGAGCTGTTTTTT.